These 28 T cell receptor beta chains originate from one sample sequenced in a study of memory CD4+ T cells and cytomegalovirus serostatus. The protocol was immunoSEQ multiplex PCR, while the TCRdb copy is restricted to in-frame clones and leaves out a portion. The sample yields some 65,000 clones, roughly 75% seen once. Single viable CD3+CD4+CD8-CD45RO+ cells were sorted as the memory CD4+ T cells. Sequenced: memory CD4+ T cells from blood. These receptors all come from an adult in good health and CMV-seronegative. Some clones in this sample may be carry-over from other donors' samples.

The V gene is TRBV7-8, the J gene TRBJ2-4, with 8 nucleotides matching TRBD2. Per the germline V gene, CDR1 is SGHVS and CDR2 is FQNEAQ. The ends lost 5 bases at V and 0 bases at J; junction bases unmatched: 18. The CDR3 runs to 20 residues. CDR3 residues: CASSRGGLALPVGAKNIQYF. CDR3 DNA sequence: TGTGCCAGCAGCCGGGGGGGGCTAGCGCTCCCTGTTGGAGCCAAAAACATTCAGTACTTC.

The chain employs TRBV7-2 and TRBJ1-5; 9 positions agree with TRBD1. CDR1 and CDR2 (germline): SGHTA, FQGNSA. This CDR3 contains 16 residues. Trimming removed 2 bases from V and 3 bases from J; junction bases left unmatched: 5. In DNA, the CDR3 is TGTGCCAGCAGCTTATGGGGACAGGGTTCCAATCAGCCCCAGCATTTT. It yields the protein CASSLWGQGSNQPQHF.

A note on this clone: The germline gene is not matched at one end of the junction; a read error may be the cause. The rearrangement links TRBV28 to TRBJ2-1; D ambiguous. The CDR3 sequence is 15 residues long. In germline, CDR1 is MDHEN, CDR2 SYDVKM. DNA for the CDR3: TGTGCCAGCAGTTTATGGGACGCCTCCAACAATGAGCAGTTCTTC. Its translation: CASSLWDASNNEQFF.

The chain carries TRBV28 and TRBJ2-1; 8 bases are a match to TRBD2. This CDR3 is built from 16 residues. Trimming took 1 base from V and 4 from J; bases not matched to a gene: 6. The germline gives CDR1 MDHEN, CDR2 SYDVKM. CDR3 coding DNA: TGTGCCAGCAGTTTATATCCCGAGCGGGGGTACAATGAGCAGTTCTTC. Translating gives CASSLYPERGYNEQFF.

This clone is labeled medium-sized. J is TRBJ2-1 and V is TRBV29-1, with 9 bases matching TRBD2. J lost 6 bases, V lost 3 bases, and 6 bases had no gene match. This CDR3 has 14 amino acids. Germline V gene sequence: CDR1 SQVTM, CDR2 ANQGSEA. The CDR3, as DNA: TGCAGCGTTGAGTTTGGTAGCGGGAGCAATGAGCAGTTCTTC. This translates into CSVEFGSGSNEQFF.

This rearrangement joins TRBV11-2 to TRBJ2-5; D may be TRBD1 (5 bases). With 3 bases removed from V and 2 bases from J, the gap between germline ends came to 7 bases. Germline CDR1 SGHAT, CDR2 FQNNGV. CDR3 length: 13 amino acids. The CDR3 DNA is TGTGCCAGCAGCTTTTCAGGGCAAGAGACCCAGTACTTC. Its protein is CASSFSGQETQYF.

CDR3 DNA: TGTGCCAGCAGCCACGGACTGCTTGGGGACGAGCAGTACTTC. It specifies CASSHGLLGDEQYF. The chain couples TRBV6-5 to TRBJ2-7, with a possible D match to TRBD2 (5 bases). CDR3 length: 14 amino acids. V lost 6 bases to trimming and J lost 5 bases, with 17 bases between them. Germline CDR1 reads MNHEY; CDR2 reads SVGAGI.

The V call is TRBV5-1, the J call TRBJ1-1; tentative D call: TRBD1 (5 bases). The CDR3 has 16 residues. CDR1 SGHRS and CDR2 YFSETQ come from the germline V gene. The V and J ends lost 0 bases and 5 bases respectively, with 17 bases between them. CDR3 in amino acids: CASSLAWAREGTEAFF. CDR3 bases: TGCGCCAGCAGCTTGGCTTGGGCCAGGGAGGGAACTGAAGCTTTCTTT.

V is TRBV29-1 and J is TRBJ2-7; perhaps TRBD1 as D (6 bases). CDR1 and CDR2 (germline): SQVTM, ANQGSEA. V lost 6 bases, J lost 1 base, and 19 bases lay in between. The CDR3 contains 15 residues. This CDR3 reads CSVALGQFQSYEQYF. CDR3 in DNA: TGCAGCGTCGCTCTCGGACAGTTTCAATCCTACGAGCAGTACTTC.

The chain is built from TRBV11-2 and TRBJ2-3; D is ambiguous. Germline V gene data show CDR1 as SGHAT and CDR2 as FQNNGV. CDR3 size: 14 residues. V dropped 2 bases and J dropped 2 bases, with 8 bases sitting between them. The CDR3 DNA reads as TGTGCCAGCAGCTTATTCGGCCCCACAGATACGCAGTATTTT. Amino acids: CASSLFGPTDTQYF.

This clone has a handful of counts. The rearrangement links TRBV7-9 to TRBJ1-5; D might be TRBD1 (5 bases). The V and J ends lost 0 bases and 2 bases respectively, with 5 bases between them. The CDR3 covers 14 residues. CDR1 and CDR2 from the germline V gene are SEHNR and FQNEAQ (reference sequence). CDR3 residues: CASSLAGGNQPQHF. The CDR3 DNA sequence: TGTGCCAGCAGCTTAGCGGGGGGCAATCAGCCCCAGCATTTT.

The chain recombines TRBV9 with TRBJ2-5, with TRBD1 matching over 7 bases. The ends lost 0 bases at V and 4 bases at J; junction bases unmatched: 6. The CDR3 consists of 15 residues. CDR1 and CDR2 (germline): SGDLS, YYNGEE. The CDR3 coding sequence is TGTGCCAGCAGCGTAGAGGGACAGATCGCAGAGACCCAGTACTTC. Its protein product is CASSVEGQIAETQYF. The complete variable domain, with remaining parts taken from reference TRBV9 and TRBJ2-5, reads DSGVTQTPKHLITATGQRVTLRCSPRSGDLSVYWYQQSLDQGLQFLIQYYNGEERAKGNILERFSAQQFPDLHSELNLSSLELGDSALYFCASSVEGQIAETQYFGPGTRLLVL.

As regards this clone: The sample carries other DNA sequences with the same CDR3. The chain employs TRBV27 and TRBJ2-2; unclear D gene. There are 12 residues in the CDR3. Trimming cost V 5 bases and J 1 base, with 2 bases left between them. Germline loops: CDR1 MNHEY, CDR2 SMNVEV (reference sequence). CDR3 region: CASSLNTGELFF. The CDR3 DNA follows: TGTGCCAGCAGTCTGAACACCGGGGAGCTGTTTTTT.

This clone was seen only once. The chain is built from TRBV6-6 and TRBJ2-7; 7 nucleotides align to TRBD1. The CDR3 consists of 16 residues. Trimming cost V 2 bases and J 5 bases; bases outside gene matches: 12. CDR1 MNHNY and CDR2 SVGAGI come from the germline V gene (reference sequence). In DNA form, the CDR3 reads TGTGCCAGCAGTTACAAGGTGAGACAGGGTAACGACGAGCAGTACTTC. Amino acids: CASSYKVRQGNDEQYF.

The chain employs TRBV6-5 and TRBJ2-1; 8 nucleotides align to TRBD1. The CDR3 consists of 16 residues. From germline, CDR1 is MNHEY and CDR2 SVGAGI. V lost 2 bases, J lost 6 bases, and 9 bases stayed unmatched. The CDR3 loop is CASSYVTGAFTNEQFF. The CDR3 DNA reads TGTGCCAGCAGTTACGTGACAGGGGCTTTTACCAATGAGCAGTTCTTC.

The chain employs TRBV7-2 and TRBJ1-2, with 8 bases that match TRBD1. There are 14 residues in the CDR3. Trimming removed 5 bases from V and 3 bases from J; junction bases left unmatched: 5. The germline CDR1 and CDR2 sequences are SGHTA and FQGNSA. CDR3: CASSRGQGYYGYTF. The CDR3 nucleotides read TGTGCCAGCAGCCGAGGACAGGGCTACTATGGCTACACCTTC.

This clone has more than one count but fewer than ten. The V and J genes are TRBV30 and TRBJ2-3; 12 nucleotides agree with TRBD2. The V and J ends lost 2 bases and 0 bases, in that order; junction bases with no gene match: 6. The CDR3 is 17 amino acids. Per germline, CDR1 GTSNPN and CDR2 SVGIG (reference sequence). CDR3 coding DNA: TGTGCCTGGAGTAACGGACTAGCGGGATGGAGCACAGATACGCAGTATTTT. This encodes CAWSNGLAGWSTDTQYF.

The chain combines TRBV11-2 with TRBJ2-5; tentative D call: TRBD2 (6 bases). The germline V gene encodes CDR1 SGHAT and CDR2 FQNNGV. This CDR3 spans 17 amino acids. Trimming removed 5 bases from V and 1 base from J, with 20 bases in between. CDR3 loop: CASSRSMSAGIQETQYF. CDR3 DNA: TGTGCCAGCAGCCGATCTATGAGCGCGGGGATCCAAGAGACCCAGTACTTC.

The J gene is TRBJ2-7, the V gene TRBV18; 7 nucleotides line up with TRBD1. CDR1 and CDR2 from the germline V gene are KGHSH and LQKENI. V lost 1 base to trimming and J lost 2 bases; unmatched junction nucleotides: 14. The CDR3 totals 18 residues. CDR3 amino acids: CASSPHTPDRLNPYEQYF. The CDR3 DNA reads TGTGCCAGCTCACCACATACACCGGACAGGTTGAATCCCTACGAGCAGTACTTC.

The CDR3 DNA reads TGTGCCAGCAGTTTAAGGGGGTGGGCTAGCGGCGTATTTGCGAACACCGGGGAGCTGTTTTTT. It translates to CASSLRGWASGVFANTGELFF. The chain combines TRBV27 with TRBJ2-2; TRBD2 is a possible D gene (7 bases). The CDR3 extends over 21 amino acids. Between the trimmed V and J ends, which lost 2 bases and 0 bases, there was a span of 25 bases. Germline V CDR1 and CDR2: MNHEY, SMNVEV (reference sequence).

The chain uses TRBV18 and TRBJ1-2; possibly TRBD1 for D (5 bases). Germline V lookup: CDR1 KGHSH, CDR2 LQKENI. V lost 3 bases to trimming and J lost 5 bases, with 19 bases between them. There are 16 residues in the CDR3. CDR3: CASSPSRTGPIYGYTF. The CDR3 DNA sequence: TGTGCCAGCTCACCTTCACGAACAGGCCCTATTTATGGCTACACCTTC.

The chain carries TRBV5-6 and TRBJ1-1; D ambiguous. CDR1 and CDR2 (germline): SGHDT, YYEEEE. The CDR3 sequence is 13 residues long. V dropped 2 bases and J dropped 1 base, with 6 bases sitting between them. CDR3 nucleotides: TGTGCCAGCAGCTTAGTTTGGAACACTGAAGCTTTCTTT. Protein sequence: CASSLVWNTEAFF.

The chain employs TRBV5-4 and TRBJ2-3, with D possibly being TRBD1 (5 bases). The CDR3 loop spans 15 amino acids. Trimming left V 5 bases short and J 0 bases short, with 13 bases between. CDR1 SGHNT and CDR2 YYREEE come from the germline V gene (reference sequence). Here the CDR3 reads CASRLTELSTDTQYF. In DNA form, the CDR3 reads TGTGCCAGCAGGCTGACAGAACTAAGCACAGATACGCAGTATTTT.

The gene calls are TRBV6-5 and TRBJ2-3; 10 nucleotides line up with TRBD2. The V segment lost 7 bases and the J segment 6 bases; nucleotides outside the gene matches: 7. The CDR3 extends over 14 amino acids. The V gene's germline CDR1 is MNHEY and CDR2 SVGAGI. The chain's CDR3 is CASTPSGGGDTQYF. CDR3 sequence (DNA): TGTGCCAGCACTCCTAGCGGGGGAGGGGATACGCAGTATTTT.

The chain carries TRBV19 and TRBJ1-3; no firm D call. The CDR3 loop spans 17 amino acids. V was trimmed by 1 base and J by 4 bases, leaving 17 bases between them. Germline assignment: CDR1 LNHDA and CDR2 SQIVND (reference sequence). CDR3 amino acids: CASSIGGETVSGNTIYF. CDR3 in DNA: TGTGCCAGTAGTATAGGTGGGGAGACCGTGTCCGGAAACACCATATATTTT.

The V gene is TRBV27, the J gene TRBJ2-7, with 14 positions matching TRBD2. Germline V gives CDR1 MNHEY, CDR2 SMNVEV (reference sequence). The CDR3 runs 16 residues. V trimming: 2 bases; J trimming: 7 bases; junction bases outside the gene matches: 7. This CDR3 is CASSLDGTSGSREQYF. CDR3 bases: TGTGCCAGCAGTTTAGACGGGACTAGCGGGAGTAGAGAGCAGTACTTC.

This clone was detected once. The J gene is TRBJ1-5, the V gene TRBV30, with no clear D. The CDR3 totals 14 residues. Germline assignment: CDR1 GTSNPN and CDR2 SVGIG (reference sequence). V lost 5 bases, J lost 1 base, and 12 bases lay in between. The CDR3 coding sequence is TGTGCCTGGGTACGGCGCGGAAGCAATCAGCCCCAGCATTTT. Encoded protein: CAWVRRGSNQPQHF.

This clone was recorded only once. The rearrangement uses TRBV25-1 and TRBJ2-7; the match to TRBD1 covers 9 bases. In germline, CDR1 is MGHDK, CDR2 SYGVNS. The CDR3 length is 16 residues. The V segment lost 1 base and the J segment 4 bases; nucleotides outside the gene matches: 8. CDR3 sequence (DNA): TGTGCCAGCAGTGAATTTCCGGGGGACAGGGATTACGAGCAGTACTTC. Translated: CASSEFPGDRDYEQYF.